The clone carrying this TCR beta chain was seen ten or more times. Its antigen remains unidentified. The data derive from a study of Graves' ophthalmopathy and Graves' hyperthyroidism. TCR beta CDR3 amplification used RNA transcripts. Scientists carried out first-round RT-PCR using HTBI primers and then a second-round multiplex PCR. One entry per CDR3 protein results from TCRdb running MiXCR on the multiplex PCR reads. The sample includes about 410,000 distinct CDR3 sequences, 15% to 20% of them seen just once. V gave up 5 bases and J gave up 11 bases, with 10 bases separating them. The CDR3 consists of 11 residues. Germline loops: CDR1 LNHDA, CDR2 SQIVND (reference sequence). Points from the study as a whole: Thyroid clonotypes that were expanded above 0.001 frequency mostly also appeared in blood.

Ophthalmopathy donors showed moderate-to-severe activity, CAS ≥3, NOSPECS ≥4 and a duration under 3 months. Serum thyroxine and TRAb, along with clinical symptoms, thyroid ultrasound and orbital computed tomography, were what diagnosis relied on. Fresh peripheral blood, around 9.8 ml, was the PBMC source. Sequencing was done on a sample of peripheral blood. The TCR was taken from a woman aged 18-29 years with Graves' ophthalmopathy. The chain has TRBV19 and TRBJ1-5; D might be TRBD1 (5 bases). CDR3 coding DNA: TGTGCCAGTAGTCCGGGGGTGGCCCAGCATTTT. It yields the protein CASSPGVAQHF.